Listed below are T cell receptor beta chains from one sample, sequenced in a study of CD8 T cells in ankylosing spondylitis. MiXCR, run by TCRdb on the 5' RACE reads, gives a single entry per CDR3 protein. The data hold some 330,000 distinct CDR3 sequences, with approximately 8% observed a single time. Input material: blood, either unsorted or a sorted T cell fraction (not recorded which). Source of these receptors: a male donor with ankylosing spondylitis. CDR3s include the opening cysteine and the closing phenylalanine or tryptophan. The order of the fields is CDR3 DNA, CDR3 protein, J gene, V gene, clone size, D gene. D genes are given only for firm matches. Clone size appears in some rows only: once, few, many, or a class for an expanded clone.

TGTGCCATCAAAGGGGGCCACCCCGCCGGGGAGCTGTTTTTT,CAIKGGHPAGELFF,TRBJ2-2,TRBV10-3,NA,TRBD1
TGTGCCAGCAGCCCAACTAGCGGGAGACACGAGCAGTACTTC,CASSPTSGRHEQYF,TRBJ2-7,TRBV7-9,NA,TRBD2
TGCAGTGCTAGAACCTCAGCCCAGGGTAGCACAGATACGCAGTATTTT,CSARTSAQGSTDTQYF,TRBJ2-3,TRBV20-1,few,NA
TGTGCCAGCAGTGAAGCTGGCAGGACGCTGGAGGGCTACACCTTC,CASSEAGRTLEGYTF,TRBJ1-2,TRBV25-1,many,NA
TGTGCCAGCAGTTTGCCCGGGAGGGCCTTCAATGAGCAGTTCTTC,CASSLPGRAFNEQFF,TRBJ2-1,TRBV27,NA,TRBD2
TGTGCCAGCAGCTCCCTTAGCGGGAGGGCCGGATCCTACAATGAGCAGTTCTTC,CASSSLSGRAGSYNEQFF,TRBJ2-1,TRBV11-1,NA,TRBD2
TGTGCTAGCAGCTTAGGAGGGAGGGCCGTAGATACGCAGTATTTT,CASSLGGRAVDTQYF,TRBJ2-3,TRBV7-7,many,TRBD2
TGTGCCAGCAGTGATCCAGGGGGCGGCAGCGGCGATGAGCAGTTCTTC,CASSDPGGGSGDEQFF,TRBJ2-1,TRBV25-1,many,TRBD1
TGCGCCAGCAGCTTGGGAGGACAGCAAATCTACGAGCAGTACTTC,CASSLGGQQIYEQYF,TRBJ2-7,TRBV5-1,NA,NA
TGTGCCAGCAGTTACGGCCAGCTCCCGATGAACACTGAAGCTTTCTTT,CASSYGQLPMNTEAFF,TRBJ1-1,TRBV6-2/TRBV6-3,many,NA
TGTGCCAGCAGTAGCCGACAGGAGGGGAATTACAATGAGCAGTTCTTC,CASSSRQEGNYNEQFF,TRBJ2-1,TRBV6-1,NA,NA
TGTGCCAGCAGATACTGGGGGGGGCTGAATGAGCAGTTCTTC,CASRYWGGLNEQFF,TRBJ2-1,TRBV6-5,NA,NA
TGTGCCAGCAGTTTCCAGGGGGCGGATGAAAAACTGTTTTTT,CASSFQGADEKLFF,TRBJ1-4,TRBV12-3/TRBV12-4,many,TRBD1
TGTGCCAGCAGCTGGGGGGACTTCGAAGAGACCCAGTACTTC,CASSWGDFEETQYF,TRBJ2-5,TRBV7-9,few,NA
TGCAGTGCTGGGCCCGGAGGGCTGGGTTCGAATGAGCAGTTCTTC,CSAGPGGLGSNEQFF,TRBJ2-1,TRBV20-1,NA,NA
TGTGCCAGCAGCCCCTTCAGGGACGGGGCCAACGTCCTGACTTTC,CASSPFRDGANVLTF,TRBJ2-6,TRBV6-2/TRBV6-3,few,NA
TGTGCCACCAGTGATTCAGTGGGGCGGGAGCAGTTCTTC,CATSDSVGREQFF,TRBJ2-1,TRBV24-1,few,NA
TGTGCTTCGCGACAGGGCTCCTACGAGCAGTACTTC,CASRQGSYEQYF,TRBJ2-7,TRBV28,many,TRBD1
TGCAGTGCTAGTCACAGGGGCTACGAGCAGTACTTC,CSASHRGYEQYF,TRBJ2-7,TRBV20-1,few,TRBD1
TGTGCCAGCAGAGATCAGGGATTACCCATCCTCAACTATGGCTACACCTTC,CASRDQGLPILNYGYTF,TRBJ1-2,TRBV28,NA,NA
TGTGCCAGCAGTTACCCCGACAAAAAACTGTTTTTT,CASSYPDKKLFF,TRBJ1-4,TRBV12-3/TRBV12-4,many,NA
TGTGCCAGCAGCTTAGATGGTGGGGCTTCCGATACGCAGTATTTT,CASSLDGGASDTQYF,TRBJ2-3,TRBV11-2,many,NA
TGTGCTAGCAGCTCCGGGACTCCGTACCAAGAGACCCAGTACTTC,CASSSGTPYQETQYF,TRBJ2-5,TRBV7-7,few,NA
TGTGCCAGCAGTGGGAACACTAGCAGAACCGGGGAGCTGTTTTTT,CASSGNTSRTGELFF,TRBJ2-2,TRBV9,few,NA
TGCGCCAGCAAGTCAGCGGTTAACTACAATGAGCAGTTCTTC,CASKSAVNYNEQFF,TRBJ2-1,TRBV5-1,many,NA